A single sample gave rise to the 2 T cell receptor beta chains below, sequenced in a study of blood T cell repertoires in COVID-19. Data came from immunoSEQ multiplex PCR; TCRdb stores just in-frame clones and leaves some out. Seen here are around 140,000 clones, 80% to 90% observed once, and the top ten hold roughly 4.3%. Material: PBMCs or T cells enriched from blood (not recorded which). The origin of the receptors is a man in his fifties who had recovered from COVID-19.

The chain is built from TRBV30 and TRBJ1-2; 8 positions match TRBD1. The CDR3 consists of 13 residues. V shed 5 bases, J shed 8 bases, and the junction held 10 bases outside the gene matches. The germline gives CDR1 GTSNPN, CDR2 SVGIG (reference sequence). CDR3 protein: CAWDMTGEGGYTF. CDR3 DNA sequence: TGTGCCTGGGATATGACAGGGGAAGGCGGCTACACCTTC.

This clone was seen only a few times. J is TRBJ2-7 and V is TRBV27, with a weak D call TRBD2 (5 bases). Germline CDR1 is MNHEY and CDR2 is SMNVEV (reference sequence). The CDR3 has 15 amino acids. Trimming cost V 1 base and J 7 bases, with 17 bases left between them. In nucleotides, the CDR3 is TGTGCCAGCAGTTTATATAGCCGGGGTATTAGTGAGCAGTACTTC. It encodes CASSLYSRGISEQYF.